This T cell receptor beta chain was obtained from a study of T cells in localized non-small cell lung cancer. Study observations and caveats: Adjacent lung exhibited a median of 57 among the 100 most abundant tumor clones.

A word on this clone: Its cognate antigen is unknown.

Produced via immunoSEQ multiplex PCR; TCRdb's table is partial and in-frame only. The profile shows fewer than 35,000 clones, 87% of them singletons. The sample was peripheral blood mononuclear cells, taken before any cancer treatment. The sequence came from a man aged 35 to 70 with stage III lung adenocarcinoma.

The CDR3 DNA reads TGTGCCAGCAGGACACCGGCCTATGGCTACACCTTC. Protein: CASRTPAYGYTF. The chain combines TRBV28 with TRBJ1-2; no clear D gene. This CDR3 has 12 residues. Trimming pared 6 bases from V and 4 bases from J, leaving 9 bases between. Germline CDR1 and CDR2: MDHEN and SYDVKM.